Detailed here is one T cell receptor (beta chain). Original processing notes: Reference gene primer amplification gave estimated nucleated cell counts. Sequencing used immunoSEQ multiplex PCR; TCRdb keeps in-frame clones, though not all of them. The V and J calls and clone size were taken over from that table, and D and trimming were inferred from the DNA. The sample shows 300,000 to 400,000 clones, 85% of them seen only once. This entry is derived from a study of blood T cell repertoires in COVID-19. Study at large: Sites across the United States, Italy and Spain contributed samples from acute and convalescent COVID-19. T cells, B-cell-depleted T cells, or PBMCs provided the cDNA or gDNA that served as material.

V was trimmed by 5 bases and J by 6 bases, leaving 8 bases between them. The germline V gene has CDR1 SEHNR and CDR2 FQNEAQ (reference sequence). The CDR3 is 12 amino acids. The V call is TRBV7-9, the J call TRBJ2-1; D is unresolved. The sequence was collected from a human donor in a cohort sampled during active COVID-19. The sequenced sample consisted of peripheral blood. CDR3 DNA: TGTGCCAGCAGCCCACTGCCCAATGAGCAGTTCTTC. It translates to CASSPLPNEQFF.